The 9 T cell receptor beta chains presented below share a single source sample, sequenced in a study of glioma-infiltrating T cells. Using RNA template, CDR3s of TCR alpha and beta were amplified with iRepertoire arm-PCR. TCRdb analysed the multiplex PCR reads with MiXCR anew, one entry per CDR3 protein. This sample carries some 100,000 distinct CDR3 sequences, less than 30% of them seen once, and the ten largest clones take 35%. The specimen was glioma tissue, nonneoplastic brain tissue, or PBMCs (not recorded which). These receptor sequences come from a human donor with low-grade glioma or glioblastoma, undergoing nonglioma brain surgery, or in good health (not recorded which).

This clonotype was counted many times. This sequence joins TRBV6-6 and TRBJ2-7, with a weak D call TRBD2 (5 bases). This CDR3 is built from 14 residues. Trimming pared 2 bases from V and 3 bases from J, leaving 11 bases between. CDR1 is MNHNY, CDR2 SVGAGI, per germline (reference sequence). The CDR3 DNA sequence: TGTGCCAGCAGTTACCTTCGGGATTTCTACGAGCAGTACTTC. Residues: CASSYLRDFYEQYF.

With respect to this clonotype: A single base separates this from a much larger clone, so it may be a read error. The rearrangement uses TRBV7-9 and TRBJ1-1; D remains unclear. Trimming removed 5 bases from V and 2 bases from J, with 18 bases in between. CDR1 and CDR2 from the germline V gene are SEHNR and FQNEAQ (reference sequence). The CDR3 runs 16 residues. The CDR3 bases are TGTGCCAGCAGCCTTCTGGAGGGAGCCGAAAACACTGAAGCTTTCTTT. Its protein is CASSLLEGAENTEAFF.

This clonotype has at least ten counts. The chain recombines TRBV2 with TRBJ2-3; D is uncertain. The V end was cut by 6 bases, the J end by 2 bases, with 12 bases between. The CDR3 length is 14 residues. Germline CDR1 reads SNHLY; CDR2 reads FYNNEI. The CDR3 nucleotides are TGTGCCAGCAGGGCCCCCAGCACCACAGATACGCAGTATTTT. Its protein product is CASRAPSTTDTQYF.

The sample holds many counts of this clonotype. At one end, the junction sequence differs from germline, possibly due to a read error. The chain joins TRBV6-1 to TRBJ2-3; tentative D call: TRBD1 (5 bases). Germline V gives CDR1 MNHNS, CDR2 SASEGT. This CDR3 has 13 amino acids. The CDR3: CASTQGNTGTQYF. The CDR3 DNA reads TGTGCCAGCACCCAGGGAAACACAGGTACGCAGTATTTT.

The V gene is TRBV20-1, the J gene TRBJ2-7; TRBD1 agrees at 8 bases. There are 11 residues in the CDR3. Germline V gives CDR1 DFQATT, CDR2 SNEGSKA (reference sequence). CDR3 region: CSAHRGDEQYF. The DNA of the CDR3 is TGCAGCGCTCACAGGGGGGACGAGCAGTACTTC.

Regarding this clonotype: At one end the junction does not follow the germline gene, possibly because of a read error. The gene calls are TRBV18 and TRBJ1-5; D is ambiguous. Germline lookup yields CDR1 KGHSH and CDR2 LQKENI. CDR3 length: 13 residues. CDR3 sequence reads: CARSPTDDQPQHF. For the CDR3, the DNA is TGTGCCAGATCACCGACGGACGATCAGCCCCAGCATTTT. The full variable domain, in which reference TRBV18 and TRBJ1-5 provide the parts outside the CDR3, is NAGVMQNPRHLVRRRGQEARLRCSPMKGHSHVYWYRQLPEEGLKFMVYLQKENIIDESGMPKERFSAEFPKEGPSILRIQQVVRGDSAAYFCARSPTDDQPQHFGDGTRLSIL.

This clonotype was recorded at least ten times. The CDR3 does not end in the conserved phenylalanine or tryptophan, so this is likely a read error. Because the CDR3's place on the DNA is in doubt, the DNA is left out and the CDR3 is given as listed by TCRdb. This rearrangement joins TRBV28 to TRBJ2-7; the table's D call TRBD2 went unverified against the DNA. From its first to its last residue, the CDR3 has 13 amino acids. Per the germline V gene, CDR1 is MDHEN and CDR2 is SYDVKM. The CDR3 reads CASSLSGGFSPSL.

This clonotype was seen many times. The rearrangement uses TRBV10-1 and TRBJ2-7; 14 bases map to TRBD2. Germline V gene lookup returns CDR1 WNHNN and CDR2 SYGVQD (reference sequence). With V trimmed by 0 bases and J by 5 bases, 3 bases remained unmatched. The CDR3 runs to 16 residues. The CDR3: CASSESGTSGSNEQYF. DNA for the CDR3: TGCGCCAGCAGTGAGTCGGGGACTAGCGGGAGTAACGAGCAGTACTTC.

This clonotype was counted at least ten times. This may arise from a read error, as a much more abundant clone is one base away. The chain carries TRBV7-9 and TRBJ2-7; the D is unclear. The CDR3 contains 11 residues. Germline CDR1 is SEHNR and CDR2 is FQNEAQ (reference sequence). V lost 6 bases and J lost 3, with 6 bases in between. In DNA form, the CDR3 reads TGTGCCAGCAGTCCCGTCTACGAGCAGTACTTC. Its translation: CASSPVYEQYF. Variable domain in full (rest from reference TRBV7-9 and TRBJ2-7): DTGVSQNPRHKITKRGQNVTFRCDPISEHNRLYWYRQTLGQGPEFLTYFQNEAQLEKSRLLSDRFSAERPKGSFSTLEIQRTEQGDSAMYLCASSPVYEQYFGPGTRLTVT.